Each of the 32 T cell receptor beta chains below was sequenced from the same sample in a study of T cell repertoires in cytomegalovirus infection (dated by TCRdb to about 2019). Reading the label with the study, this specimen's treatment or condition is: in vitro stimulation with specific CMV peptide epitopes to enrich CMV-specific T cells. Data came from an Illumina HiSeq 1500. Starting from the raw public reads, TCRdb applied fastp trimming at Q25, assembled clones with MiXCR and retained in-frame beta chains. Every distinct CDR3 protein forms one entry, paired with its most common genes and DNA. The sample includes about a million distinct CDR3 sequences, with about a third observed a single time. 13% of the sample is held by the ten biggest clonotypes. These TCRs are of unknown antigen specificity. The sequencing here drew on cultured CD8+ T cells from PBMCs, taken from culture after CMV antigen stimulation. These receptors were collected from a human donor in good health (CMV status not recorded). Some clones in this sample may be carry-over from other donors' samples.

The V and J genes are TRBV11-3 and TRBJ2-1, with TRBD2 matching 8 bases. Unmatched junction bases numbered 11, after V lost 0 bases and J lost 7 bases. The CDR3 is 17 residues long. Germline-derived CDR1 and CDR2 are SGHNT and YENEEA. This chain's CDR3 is CASSLDLAAGGSNEQFF. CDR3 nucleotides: TGTGCCAGCAGCTTAGATCTCGCCGCGGGGGGTTCAAATGAGCAGTTCTTC.

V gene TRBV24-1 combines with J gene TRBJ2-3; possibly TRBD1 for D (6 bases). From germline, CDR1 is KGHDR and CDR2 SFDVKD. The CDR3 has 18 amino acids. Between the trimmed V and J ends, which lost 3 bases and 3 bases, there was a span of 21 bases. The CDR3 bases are TGTGCCACCAGTGATCTGCCCGGGACACTAGGGCAGACAGATACGCAGTATTTT. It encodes CATSDLPGTLGQTDTQYF.

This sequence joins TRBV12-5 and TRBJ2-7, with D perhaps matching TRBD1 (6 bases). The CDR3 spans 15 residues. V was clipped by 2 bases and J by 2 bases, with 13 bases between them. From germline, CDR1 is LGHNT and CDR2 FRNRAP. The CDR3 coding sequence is TGTGCTAGTGGTTTGATCGTTGGACAGACCTACGAGCAGTACTTC. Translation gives CASGLIVGQTYEQYF.

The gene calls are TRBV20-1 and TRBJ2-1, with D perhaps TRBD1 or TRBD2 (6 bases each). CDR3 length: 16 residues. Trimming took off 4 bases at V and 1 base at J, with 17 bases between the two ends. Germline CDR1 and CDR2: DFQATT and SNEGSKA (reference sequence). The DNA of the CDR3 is TGCAGTGCTAAAGATCCCTGGAGGGGGTCCTACAATGAGCAGTTCTTC. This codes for CSAKDPWRGSYNEQFF.

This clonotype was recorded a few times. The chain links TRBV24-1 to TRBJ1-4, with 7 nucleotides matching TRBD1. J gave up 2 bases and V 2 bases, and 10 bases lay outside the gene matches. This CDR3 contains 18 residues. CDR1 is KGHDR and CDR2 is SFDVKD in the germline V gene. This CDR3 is CATSDSTGAVRTNEKLFF. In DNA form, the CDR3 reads TGTGCCACCAGTGATTCTACAGGGGCGGTTCGGACTAATGAAAAACTGTTTTTT.

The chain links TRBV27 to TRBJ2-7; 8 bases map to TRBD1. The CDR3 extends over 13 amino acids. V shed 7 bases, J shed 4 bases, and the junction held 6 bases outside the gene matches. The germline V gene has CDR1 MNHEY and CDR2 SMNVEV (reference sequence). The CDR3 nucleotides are TGTGCCAGCAATAAAGGACAGGGTTACGAGCAGTACTTC. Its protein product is CASNKGQGYEQYF.

This chain's CDR3 is CASSVTSVSTNEKLFF. The CDR3 nucleotides read TGTGCCAGCAGTGTGACCAGCGTCTCAACTAATGAAAAACTGTTTTTT. The V call is TRBV2, the J call TRBJ1-4; D not resolved. Germline-derived CDR1 and CDR2 are SNHLY and FYNNEI. This CDR3 spans 16 amino acids. V was cut by 4 bases and J by 0 bases, with 12 bases left in between.

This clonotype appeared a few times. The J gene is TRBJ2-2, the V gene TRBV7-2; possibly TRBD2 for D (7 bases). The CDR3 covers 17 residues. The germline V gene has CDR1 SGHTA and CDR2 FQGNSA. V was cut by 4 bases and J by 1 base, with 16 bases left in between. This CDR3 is CASSSLGGQMNTGELFF. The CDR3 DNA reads TGTGCCAGCAGCTCCCTCGGGGGGCAGATGAACACCGGGGAGCTGTTTTTT.

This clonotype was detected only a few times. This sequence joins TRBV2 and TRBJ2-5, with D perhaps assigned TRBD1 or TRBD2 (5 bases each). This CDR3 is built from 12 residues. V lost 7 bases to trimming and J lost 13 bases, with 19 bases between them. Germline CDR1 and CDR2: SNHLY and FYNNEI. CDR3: CASIEGPFSRYF. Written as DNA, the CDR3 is TGTGCCAGCATCGAGGGGCCCTTCAGCCGGTACTTC.

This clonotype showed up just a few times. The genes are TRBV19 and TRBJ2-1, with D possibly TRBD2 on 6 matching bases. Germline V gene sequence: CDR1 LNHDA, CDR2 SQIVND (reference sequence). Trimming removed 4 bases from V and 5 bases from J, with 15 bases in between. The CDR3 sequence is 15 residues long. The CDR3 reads CASSKTSIADNEQFF. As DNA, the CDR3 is TGTGCCAGTAGTAAGACTAGTATAGCCGACAATGAGCAGTTCTTC.

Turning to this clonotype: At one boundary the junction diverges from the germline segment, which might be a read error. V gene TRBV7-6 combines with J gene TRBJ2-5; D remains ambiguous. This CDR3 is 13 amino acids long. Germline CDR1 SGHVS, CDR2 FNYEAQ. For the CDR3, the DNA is TGCTCCCGTAGTCGATTGCCACAAGAGACCCAGTACTTC. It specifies CSRSRLPQETQYF. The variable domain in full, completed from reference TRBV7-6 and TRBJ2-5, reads GAGVSQSPRYKVTKRGQDVALRCDPISGHVSLYWYRQALGQGPEFLTYFNYEAQQDKSGLPNDRFSAERPEGSISTLTIQRTEQRDSAMYRCSRSRLPQETQYFGPGTRLLVL.

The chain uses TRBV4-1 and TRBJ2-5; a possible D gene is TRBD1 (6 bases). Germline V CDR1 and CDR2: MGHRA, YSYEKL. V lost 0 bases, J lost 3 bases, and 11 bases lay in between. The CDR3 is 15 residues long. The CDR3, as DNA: TGCGCCAGCAGCCAAGAGGGGACACCCAAAGAGACCCAGTACTTC. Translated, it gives CASSQEGTPKETQYF.

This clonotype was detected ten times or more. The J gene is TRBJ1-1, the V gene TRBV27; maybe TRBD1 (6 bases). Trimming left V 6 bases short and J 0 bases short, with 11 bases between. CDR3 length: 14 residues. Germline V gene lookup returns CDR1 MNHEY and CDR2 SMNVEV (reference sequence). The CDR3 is CASSPGHLNTEAFF. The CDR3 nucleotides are TGTGCCAGCAGCCCGGGACACTTGAACACTGAAGCTTTCTTT.

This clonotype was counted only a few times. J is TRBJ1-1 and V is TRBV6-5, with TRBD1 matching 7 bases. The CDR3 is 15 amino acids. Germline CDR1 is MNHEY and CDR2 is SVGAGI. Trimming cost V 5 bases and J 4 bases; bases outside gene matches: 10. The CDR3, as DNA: TGTGCCAGCAGTGGGAGGGGGCGGGGGGTCACTGAAGCTTTCTTT. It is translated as CASSGRGRGVTEAFF.

The CDR3 protein is CASSQDGGYYNEQFF. The CDR3 DNA is TGCGCCAGCAGCCAAGATGGGGGTTACTACAATGAGCAGTTCTTC. V gene TRBV4-1 combines with J gene TRBJ2-1, with D possibly called TRBD1 or TRBD2 (5 bases each). The germline V and J ends were trimmed by 0 bases and 3 bases, with 9 bases remaining between them. The CDR3 sequence is 15 residues long. The germline gives CDR1 MGHRA, CDR2 YSYEKL.

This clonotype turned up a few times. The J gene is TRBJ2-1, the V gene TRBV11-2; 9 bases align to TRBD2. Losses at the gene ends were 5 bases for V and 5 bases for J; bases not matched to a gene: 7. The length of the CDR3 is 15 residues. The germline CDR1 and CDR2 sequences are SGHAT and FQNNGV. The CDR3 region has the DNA TGTGCCAGCAGCCCCAGACTAGCGGTTGACAATGAGCAGTTCTTC. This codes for CASSPRLAVDNEQFF.

The CDR3 nucleotides are TGTGCCAGCAGTTCGTCCGGGGGCAAGGGCGCAGATACGCAGTATTTT. It translates to CASSSSGGKGADTQYF. The chain employs TRBV12-3 or TRBV12-4 and TRBJ2-3, with D possibly being TRBD1 or TRBD2 (6 bases each). V lost 4 bases and J 4 bases, leaving 18 bases between the germline ends. The CDR3 length is 16 residues.

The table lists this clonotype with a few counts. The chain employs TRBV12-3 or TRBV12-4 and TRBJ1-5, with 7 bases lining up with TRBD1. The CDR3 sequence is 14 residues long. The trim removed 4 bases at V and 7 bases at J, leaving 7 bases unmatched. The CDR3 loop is CASSSRQGRQPQHF. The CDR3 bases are TGTGCCAGCAGTTCCAGACAGGGCCGGCAGCCCCAGCATTTT.

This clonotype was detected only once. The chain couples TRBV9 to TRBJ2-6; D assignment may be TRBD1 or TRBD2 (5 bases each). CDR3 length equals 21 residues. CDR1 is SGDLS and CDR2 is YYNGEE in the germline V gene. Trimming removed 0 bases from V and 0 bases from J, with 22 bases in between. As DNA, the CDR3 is TGTGCCAGCAGCGTAGCGGTCGAAGAAGGGACCTTGGGCTCTGGGGCCAACGTCCTGACTTTC. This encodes CASSVAVEEGTLGSGANVLTF.

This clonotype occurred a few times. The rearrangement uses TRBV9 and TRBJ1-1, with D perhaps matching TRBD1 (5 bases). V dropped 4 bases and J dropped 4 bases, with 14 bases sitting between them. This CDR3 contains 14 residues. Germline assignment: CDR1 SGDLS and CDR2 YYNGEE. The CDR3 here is CASSLGALSTEAFF. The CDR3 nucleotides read TGTGCCAGCAGCTTAGGGGCCTTGAGCACTGAAGCTTTCTTT.

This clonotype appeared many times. CDR3 sequence: CASLQTGFYNEQFF. The CDR3 DNA follows: TGTGCCAGCCTCCAAACAGGGTTTTACAATGAGCAGTTCTTC. The chain combines TRBV12-3 or TRBV12-4 with TRBJ2-1; TRBD1 might be the D (6 bases). The CDR3 loop spans 14 amino acids. V lost 8 bases and J lost 4, with 15 bases in between.

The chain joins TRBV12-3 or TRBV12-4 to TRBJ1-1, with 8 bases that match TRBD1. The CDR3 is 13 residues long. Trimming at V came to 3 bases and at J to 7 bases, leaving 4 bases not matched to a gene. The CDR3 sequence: CASSFGTGVEAFF. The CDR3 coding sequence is TGTGCCAGCAGTTTCGGGACAGGAGTTGAAGCTTTCTTT.

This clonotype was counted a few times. The CDR3 loop reads CASSFRVGVDDNSPLHF. As DNA, the CDR3 is TGTGCCAGCAGTTTTCGTGTGGGGGTAGACGACAATTCACCCCTCCACTTT. The J gene is TRBJ1-6, the V gene TRBV12-3 or TRBV12-4, with a possible D match to TRBD1 (5 bases). This CDR3 has 17 amino acids. V was pared by 3 bases and J by 7 bases, with 19 bases between.

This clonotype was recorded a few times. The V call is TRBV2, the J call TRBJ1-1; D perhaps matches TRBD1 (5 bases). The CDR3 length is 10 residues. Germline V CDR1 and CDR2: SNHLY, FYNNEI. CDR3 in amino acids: CATQGTEAFF. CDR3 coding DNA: TGTGCAACTCAGGGCACTGAAGCTTTCTTT.

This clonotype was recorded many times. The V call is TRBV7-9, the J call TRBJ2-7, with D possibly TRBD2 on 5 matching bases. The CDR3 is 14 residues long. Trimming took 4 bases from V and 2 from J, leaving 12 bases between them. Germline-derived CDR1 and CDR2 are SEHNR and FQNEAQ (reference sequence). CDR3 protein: CASSSPAGAYEQYF. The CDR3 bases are TGTGCCAGCAGCTCACCCGCGGGCGCCTACGAGCAGTACTTC.

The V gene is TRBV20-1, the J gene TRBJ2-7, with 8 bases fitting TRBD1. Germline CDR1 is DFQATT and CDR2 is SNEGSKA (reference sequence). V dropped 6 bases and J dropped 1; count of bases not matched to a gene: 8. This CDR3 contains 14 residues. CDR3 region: CSATGQGLSYEQYF. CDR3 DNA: TGCAGTGCCACCGGACAGGGCCTTTCCTACGAGCAGTACTTC.

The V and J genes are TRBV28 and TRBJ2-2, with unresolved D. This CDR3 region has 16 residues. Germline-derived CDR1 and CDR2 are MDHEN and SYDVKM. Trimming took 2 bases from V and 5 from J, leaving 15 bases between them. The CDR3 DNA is TGTGCCAGCAGTTTAGTCCTCGTTTTGGGTACCGGGGAGCTGTTTTTT. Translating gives CASSLVLVLGTGELFF. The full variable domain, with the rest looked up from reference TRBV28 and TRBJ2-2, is DVKVTQSSRYLVKRTGEKVFLECVQDMDHENMFWYRQDPGLGLRLIYFSYDVKMKEKGDIPEGYSVSREKKERFSLILESASTNQTSMYLCASSLVLVLGTGELFFGEGSRLTVL.

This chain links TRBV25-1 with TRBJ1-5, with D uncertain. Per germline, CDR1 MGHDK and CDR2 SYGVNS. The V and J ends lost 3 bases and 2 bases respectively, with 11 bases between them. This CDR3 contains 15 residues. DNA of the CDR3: TGTGCCAGCAGTGAGTCGGGGATTGGCAATCAGCCCCAGCATTTT. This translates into CASSESGIGNQPQHF.

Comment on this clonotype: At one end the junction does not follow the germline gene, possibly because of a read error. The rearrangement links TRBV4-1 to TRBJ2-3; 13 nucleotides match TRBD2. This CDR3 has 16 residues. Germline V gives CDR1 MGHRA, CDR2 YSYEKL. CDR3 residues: CASSPETSGGSDTQYF. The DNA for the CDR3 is TGTGCCAGCAGCCCGGAGACTAGCGGGGGGTCAGATACTCAGTATTTT.

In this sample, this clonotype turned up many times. The CDR3 region has the DNA TGTGCCAGCGGGGCTAGCGGGGGCCAAGAGACCCAGTACTTC. Translation: CASGASGGQETQYF. The chain uses TRBV9 and TRBJ2-5, with TRBD2 matching over 10 bases. Germline V lookup: CDR1 SGDLS, CDR2 YYNGEE. The CDR3 loop spans 14 amino acids. The junction had 4 bases not matched to a gene; V was cut back by 7 bases and J by 1 base. Combining the CDR3 with reference TRBV9 and TRBJ2-5 gives the whole variable domain DSGVTQTPKHLITATGQRVTLRCSPRSGDLSVYWYQQSLDQGLQFLIQYYNGEERAKGNILERFSAQQFPDLHSELNLSSLELGDSALYFCASGASGGQETQYFGPGTRLLVL.

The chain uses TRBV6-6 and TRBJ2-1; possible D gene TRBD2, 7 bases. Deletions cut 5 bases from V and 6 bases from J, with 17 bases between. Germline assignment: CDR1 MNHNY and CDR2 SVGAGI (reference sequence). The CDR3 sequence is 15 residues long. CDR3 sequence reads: CASSPPGGLANEQFF. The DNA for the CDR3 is TGTGCCAGCAGTCCCCCCGGGGGGCTGGCCAATGAGCAGTTCTTC.

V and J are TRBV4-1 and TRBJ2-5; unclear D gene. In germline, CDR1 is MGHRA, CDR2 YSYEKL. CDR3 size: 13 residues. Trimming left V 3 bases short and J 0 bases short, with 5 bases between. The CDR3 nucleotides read TGCGCCAGCAGCCACATATACCAAGAGACCCAGTACTTC. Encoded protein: CASSHIYQETQYF.